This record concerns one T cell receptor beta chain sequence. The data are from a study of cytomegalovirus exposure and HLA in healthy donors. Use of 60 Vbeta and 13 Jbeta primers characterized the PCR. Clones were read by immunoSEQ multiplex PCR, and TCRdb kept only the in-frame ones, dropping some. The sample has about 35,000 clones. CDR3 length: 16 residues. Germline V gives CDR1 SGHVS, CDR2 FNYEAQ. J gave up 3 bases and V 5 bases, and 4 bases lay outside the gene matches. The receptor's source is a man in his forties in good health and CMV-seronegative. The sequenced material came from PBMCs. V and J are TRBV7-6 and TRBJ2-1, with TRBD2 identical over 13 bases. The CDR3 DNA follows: TGTGCCAGCAGCCCTCGGACTAGCGGGAGCTACAATGAGCAGTTCTTC. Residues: CASSPRTSGSYNEQFF. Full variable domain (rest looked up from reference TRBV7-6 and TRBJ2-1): GAGVSQSPRYKVTKRGQDVALRCDPISGHVSLYWYRQALGQGPEFLTYFNYEAQQDKSGLPNDRFSAERPEGSISTLTIQRTEQRDSAMYRCASSPRTSGSYNEQFFGPGTRLTVL.